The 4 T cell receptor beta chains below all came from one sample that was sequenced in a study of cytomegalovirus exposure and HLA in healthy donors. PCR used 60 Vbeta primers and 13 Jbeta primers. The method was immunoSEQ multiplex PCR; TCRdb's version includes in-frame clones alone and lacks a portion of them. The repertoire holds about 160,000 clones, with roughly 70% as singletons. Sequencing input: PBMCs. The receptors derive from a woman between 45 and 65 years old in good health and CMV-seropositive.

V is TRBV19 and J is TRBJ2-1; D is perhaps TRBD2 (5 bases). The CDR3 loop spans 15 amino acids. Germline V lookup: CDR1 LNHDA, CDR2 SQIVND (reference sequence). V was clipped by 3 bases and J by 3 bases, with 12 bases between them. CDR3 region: CASSIGLLNYNEQFF. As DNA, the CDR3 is TGTGCCAGTAGTATCGGACTTTTAAACTACAATGAGCAGTTCTTC.

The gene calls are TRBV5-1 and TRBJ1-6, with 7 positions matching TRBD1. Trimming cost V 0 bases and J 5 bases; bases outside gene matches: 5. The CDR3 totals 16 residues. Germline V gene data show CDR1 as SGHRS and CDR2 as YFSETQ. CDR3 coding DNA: TGCGCCAGCAGCTTGGGTAGGGGGCAAGATAATTCACCCCTCCACTTT. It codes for CASSLGRGQDNSPLHF. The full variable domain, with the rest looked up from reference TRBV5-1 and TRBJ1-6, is KAGVTQTPRYLIKTRGQQVTLSCSPISGHRSVSWYQQTPGQGLQFLFEYFSETQRNKGNFPGRFSGRQFSNSRSEMNVSTLELGDSALYLCASSLGRGQDNSPLHFGNGTRLTVT.

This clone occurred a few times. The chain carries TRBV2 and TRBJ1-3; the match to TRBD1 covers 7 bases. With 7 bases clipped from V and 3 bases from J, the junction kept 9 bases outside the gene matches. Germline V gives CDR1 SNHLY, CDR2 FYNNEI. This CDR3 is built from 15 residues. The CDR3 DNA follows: TGTGCCAGCACCCTGGGACAGAATCTTGGAAACACCATATATTTT. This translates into CASTLGQNLGNTIYF. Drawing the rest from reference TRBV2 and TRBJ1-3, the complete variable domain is EPEVTQTPSHQVTQMGQEVILRCVPISNHLYFYWYRQILGQKVEFLVSFYNNEISEKSEIFDDQFSVERPDGSNFTLKIRSTKLEDSAMYFCASTLGQNLGNTIYFGEGSWLTVV.

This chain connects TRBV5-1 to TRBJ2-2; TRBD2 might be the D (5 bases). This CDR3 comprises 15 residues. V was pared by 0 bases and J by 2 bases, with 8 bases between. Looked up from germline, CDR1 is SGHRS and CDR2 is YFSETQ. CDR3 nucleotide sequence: TGCGCCAGCAGCTTGGTGCCGGGAAACACCGGGGAGCTGTTTTTT. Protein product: CASSLVPGNTGELFF.